This TCR beta chain was sequenced during a study of graft-versus-host responses after intestinal transplantation. Study outcomes and limitations: Among recipient marrow samples, GvH clones were found; some appeared first in ileum or blood. Peak circulating GvH clone levels were associated with early post-transplant HvG declines.

CDR1 and CDR2 from the germline V gene are MNHNY and SVGAGI (reference sequence). Losses at the gene ends were 5 bases for V and 1 base for J; bases not matched to a gene: 1. The length of the CDR3 is 16 residues. Profiled with immunoSEQ multiplex PCR; TCRdb holds only in-frame clones, not every one. The sample contains approximately 130,000 clones, about 92% of which appear only once. On this clone: The antigen is not known.

The source of this sequence is a human donor who received an intestinal transplant. Sequencing used unstimulated CD4+ T cells sorted from spleen or lymph node cells, obtained before intestinal transplant. The J gene is TRBJ2-6, the V gene TRBV6-6; 11 bases are shared with TRBD1. This CDR3 is CASSGQGASGANVLTF. The CDR3 DNA sequence: TGTGCCAGCAGTGGACAGGGGGCGTCTGGGGCCAACGTCCTGACTTTC.